This T cell receptor beta chain was retrieved from a study of T cell changes during pregnancy in multiple sclerosis. The CDR3 is made up of 16 amino acids. Germline V gives CDR1 ENHRY, CDR2 SYGVKD. The V gene lost 7 bases and the J gene lost 2 bases, with 20 bases spanning the gap. Measured with immunoSEQ multiplex PCR; TCRdb has only the in-frame clones, and not every one. The sample yields some 64,000 clones, under 95% seen once. This chain joins TRBV10-3 and TRBJ1-2, with D tentatively TRBD1 (5 bases). Specimen: peripheral blood, collected after pregnancy. The TCR originated in a female donor with multiple sclerosis, enrolled in a pregnancy study. The CDR3 loop is CAITGQAGDLNYGYTF. CDR3 DNA sequence: TGTGCCATCACAGGGCAGGCTGGAGACCTAAACTATGGCTACACCTTC.